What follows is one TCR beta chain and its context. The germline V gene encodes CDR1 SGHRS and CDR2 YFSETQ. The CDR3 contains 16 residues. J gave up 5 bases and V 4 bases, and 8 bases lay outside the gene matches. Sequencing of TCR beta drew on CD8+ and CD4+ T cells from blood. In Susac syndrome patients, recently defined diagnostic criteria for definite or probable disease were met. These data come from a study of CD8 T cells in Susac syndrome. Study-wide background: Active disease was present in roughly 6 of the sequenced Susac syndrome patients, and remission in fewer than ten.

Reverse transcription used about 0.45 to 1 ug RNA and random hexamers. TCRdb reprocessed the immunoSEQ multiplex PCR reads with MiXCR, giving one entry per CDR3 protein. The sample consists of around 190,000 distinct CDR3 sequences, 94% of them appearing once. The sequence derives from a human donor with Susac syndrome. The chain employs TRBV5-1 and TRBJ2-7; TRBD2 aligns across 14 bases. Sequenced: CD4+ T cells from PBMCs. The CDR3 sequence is CASSVQTSGGGNEQYF. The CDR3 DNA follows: TGCGCCAGCAGCGTCCAGACTAGCGGGGGGGGAAACGAGCAGTACTTC.